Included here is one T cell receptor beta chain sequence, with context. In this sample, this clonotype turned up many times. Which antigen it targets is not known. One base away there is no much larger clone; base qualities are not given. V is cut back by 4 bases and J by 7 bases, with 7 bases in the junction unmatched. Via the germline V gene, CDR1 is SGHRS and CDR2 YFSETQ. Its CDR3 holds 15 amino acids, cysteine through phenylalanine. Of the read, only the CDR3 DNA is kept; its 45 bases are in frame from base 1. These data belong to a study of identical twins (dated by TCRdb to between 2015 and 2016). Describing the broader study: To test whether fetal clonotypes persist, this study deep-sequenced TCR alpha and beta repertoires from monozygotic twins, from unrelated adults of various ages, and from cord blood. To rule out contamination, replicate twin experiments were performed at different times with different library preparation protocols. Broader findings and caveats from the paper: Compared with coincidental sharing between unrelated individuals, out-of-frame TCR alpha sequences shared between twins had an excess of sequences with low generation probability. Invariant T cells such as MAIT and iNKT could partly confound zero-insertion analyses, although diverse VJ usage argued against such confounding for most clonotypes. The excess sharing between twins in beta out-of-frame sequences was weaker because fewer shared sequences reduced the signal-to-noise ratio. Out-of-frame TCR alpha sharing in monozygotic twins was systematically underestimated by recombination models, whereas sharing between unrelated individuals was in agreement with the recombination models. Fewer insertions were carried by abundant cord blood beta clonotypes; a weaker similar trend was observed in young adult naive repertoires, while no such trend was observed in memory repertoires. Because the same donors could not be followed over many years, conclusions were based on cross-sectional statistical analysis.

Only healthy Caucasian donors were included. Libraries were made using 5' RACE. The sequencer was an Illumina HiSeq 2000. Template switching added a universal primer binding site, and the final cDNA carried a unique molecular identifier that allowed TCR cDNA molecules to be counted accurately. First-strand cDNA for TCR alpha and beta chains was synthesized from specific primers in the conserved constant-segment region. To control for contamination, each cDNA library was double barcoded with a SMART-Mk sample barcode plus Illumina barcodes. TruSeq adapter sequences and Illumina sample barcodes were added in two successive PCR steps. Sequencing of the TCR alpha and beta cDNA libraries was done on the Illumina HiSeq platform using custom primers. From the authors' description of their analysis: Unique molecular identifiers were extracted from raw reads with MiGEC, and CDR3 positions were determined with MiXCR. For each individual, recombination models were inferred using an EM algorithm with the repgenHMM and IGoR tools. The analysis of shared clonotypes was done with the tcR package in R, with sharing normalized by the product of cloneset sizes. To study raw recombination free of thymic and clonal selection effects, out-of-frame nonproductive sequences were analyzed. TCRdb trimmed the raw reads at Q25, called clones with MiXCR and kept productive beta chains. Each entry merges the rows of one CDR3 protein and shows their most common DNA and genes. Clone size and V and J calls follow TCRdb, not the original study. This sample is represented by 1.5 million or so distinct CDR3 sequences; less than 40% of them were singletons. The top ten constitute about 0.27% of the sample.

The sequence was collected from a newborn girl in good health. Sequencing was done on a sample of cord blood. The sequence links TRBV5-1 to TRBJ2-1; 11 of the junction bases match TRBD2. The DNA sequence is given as TGCGCCAGCAGCCCGACTAGCGGGGTTAAGAATGAGCAGTTCTTC. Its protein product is CASSPTSGVKNEQFF.